This T cell receptor (beta chain) was sequenced during a study of OX40 agonist ivuxolimab in advanced cancers. Looking at the study overall: Partial responses were seen in three patients, one with hepatocellular carcinoma and two with cutaneous melanoma.

Trimming removed 1 base from V and 4 bases from J, with 13 bases in between. Per the germline V gene, CDR1 is MNHEY and CDR2 is SMNVEV (reference sequence). The CDR3 has 15 amino acids. Using immunoSEQ multiplex PCR, the repertoire was profiled, and TCRdb retains in-frame clones only, with some absent. Among 25,000 or so clones listed, approximately 80% were seen once. Material: CD4+ or CD8+ T cells sorted from blood, obtained in a trial of the OX40 agonist ivuxolimab. The genes are TRBV27 and TRBJ2-5; D perhaps matches TRBD2 (6 bases). This sequence was found in an adult with an advanced solid tumor such as melanoma, head and neck, liver or kidney cancer. In DNA, the CDR3 is TGTGCCAGCAGTTTATTAGGGACCGGGGGAGAGACCCAGTACTTC. This gives the protein CASSLLGTGGETQYF.